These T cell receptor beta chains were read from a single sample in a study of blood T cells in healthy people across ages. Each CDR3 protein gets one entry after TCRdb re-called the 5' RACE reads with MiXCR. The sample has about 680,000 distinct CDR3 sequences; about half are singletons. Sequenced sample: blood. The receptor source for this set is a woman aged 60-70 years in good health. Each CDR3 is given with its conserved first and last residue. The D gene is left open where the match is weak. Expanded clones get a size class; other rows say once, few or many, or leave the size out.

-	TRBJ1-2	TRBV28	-	CASSRRDGEFIYGYTF	TGTGCCAGCAGTAGGCGGGACGGAGAGTTTATTTATGGCTACACCTTC
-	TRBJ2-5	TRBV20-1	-	CSARSGTRISNEQYF	TGCAGTGCTAGGTCCGGGACAAGAATCTCCAATGAGCAGTACTTC
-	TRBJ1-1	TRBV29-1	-	CSVETHLLNTEAFF	TGCAGCGTTGAAACACACCTGTTGAACACTGAAGCTTTCTTT
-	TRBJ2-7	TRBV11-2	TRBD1	CASRDPGTGTYEQYF	TGTGCCAGCAGAGACCCCGGGACAGGGACCTACGAGCAGTACTTC
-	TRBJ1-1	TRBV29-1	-	CSVGLESGEAFF	TGCAGCGTTGGTTTGGAGTCAGGCGAAGCTTTCTTT
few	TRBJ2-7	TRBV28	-	CASILRGTGGYEQYF	TGTGCCAGCATCCTGAGGGGGACTGGAGGCTACGAGCAGTACTTC
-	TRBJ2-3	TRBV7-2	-	CASSSEPTPDTQYF	TGTGCCAGCAGCTCGGAACCGACGCCAGATACGCAGTATTTT
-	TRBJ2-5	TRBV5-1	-	CASSEGPLETQYF	TGCGCCAGCAGCGAGGGACCACTGGAGACCCAGTACTTC
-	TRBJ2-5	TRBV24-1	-	CATSAYGYQETQYF	TGTGCCACCAGTGCCTACGGATACCAAGAGACCCAGTACTTC
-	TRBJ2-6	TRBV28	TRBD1	CASSLTGERSGANVLTF	TGTGCCAGCAGTTTAACAGGGGAACGCTCCGGGGCCAACGTCCTGACTTTC
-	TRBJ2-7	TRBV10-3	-	CAISDFPTGGLEQYF	TGTGCCATCAGCGACTTTCCGACGGGGGGCTTAGAGCAGTACTTC
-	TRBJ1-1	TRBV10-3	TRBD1	CAISWKGATEAFF	TGTGCCATCAGTTGGAAGGGGGCCACTGAAGCTTTCTTT
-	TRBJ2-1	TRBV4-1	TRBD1	CASSLGQGNIGEQFF	TGCGCCAGTAGCCTCGGACAGGGGAATATCGGTGAGCAGTTCTTC
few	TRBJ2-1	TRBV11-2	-	CASSLDLAGSYNEQFF	TGTGCCAGCAGCTTGGATCTGGCGGGGTCCTACAATGAGCAGTTCTTC
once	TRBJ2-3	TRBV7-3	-	CASSLGVGTADTQYF	TGTGCCAGCAGCTTAGGGGTGGGGACCGCCGATACGCAGTATTTT
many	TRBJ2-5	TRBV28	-	CASSLAGAAETQYF	TGTGCCAGCAGTTTGGCAGGGGCAGCGGAGACCCAGTACTTC
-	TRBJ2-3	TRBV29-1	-	CSVGSQPTDTQYF	TGCAGCGTTGGCAGTCAGCCCACAGATACGCAGTATTTT
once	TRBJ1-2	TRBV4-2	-	CASSQAFWQGRGLNYGYTF	TGTGCCAGCAGCCAAGCCTTCTGGCAGGGACGGGGGCTTAACTATGGCTACACCTTC
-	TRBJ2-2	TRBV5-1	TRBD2	CASSSLGTSGRGLLNTGELFF	TGCGCCAGCAGCTCCCTCGGGACTAGCGGGAGGGGCCTACTGAACACCGGGGAGCTGTTTTTT
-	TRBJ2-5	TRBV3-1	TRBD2	CASSQEDGTSGYQETQYF	TGTGCCAGCAGCCAAGAAGACGGGACTAGCGGGTACCAAGAGACCCAGTACTTC
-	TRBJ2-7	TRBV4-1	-	CASSQERQVAEQYF	TGCGCCAGCAGCCAAGAGCGACAGGTAGCCGAGCAGTACTTC
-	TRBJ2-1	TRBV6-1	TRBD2	CASSGRGVGYSEQFF	TGTGCCAGCAGTGGTCGGGGGGTTGGCTACAGTGAGCAGTTCTTC
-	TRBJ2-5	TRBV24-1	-	CATSDLGAETQYF	TGTGCCACCAGTGATTTAGGGGCGGAGACCCAGTACTTC
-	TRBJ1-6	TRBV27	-	CASSYGLDNSPLHF	TGTGCCAGCAGTTACGGGCTAGATAATTCACCCCTCCACTTT
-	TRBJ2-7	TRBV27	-	CASSLGFPSYEQYF	TGTGCCAGCAGTTTAGGGTTTCCCTCCTACGAGCAGTACTTC
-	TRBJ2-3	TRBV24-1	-	CATSQDTDTQYF	TGTGCCACCAGTCAGGACACAGATACGCAGTATTTT
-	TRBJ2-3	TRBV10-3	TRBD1	CAISGQGTDTQYF	TGTGCCATCAGCGGACAGGGGACAGATACGCAGTATTTT
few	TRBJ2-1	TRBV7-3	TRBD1	CASSFRQGRDNEQFF	TGTGCCAGCAGTTTCAGACAGGGGCGCGACAATGAGCAGTTCTTC
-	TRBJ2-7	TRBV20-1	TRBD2	CSASRSGRVYEQYF	TGCAGTGCTAGTAGGAGCGGGAGGGTCTACGAGCAGTACTTC
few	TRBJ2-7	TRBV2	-	CASSDWGYEQYF	TGTGCCAGCAGTGATTGGGGGTACGAGCAGTACTTC
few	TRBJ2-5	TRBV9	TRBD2	CASSVAGRGSRGLAGLSSKETQYF	TGTGCCAGCAGCGTAGCCGGGAGGGGCAGCCGGGGACTAGCGGGACTCTCATCCAAAGAGACCCAGTACTTC
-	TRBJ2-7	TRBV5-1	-	CASSWKGESRYEQYF	TGCGCCAGCAGCTGGAAGGGGGAAAGTCGCTACGAGCAGTACTTC
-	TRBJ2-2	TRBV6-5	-	CASRVGGTGELFF	TGTGCCAGCAGGGTCGGGGGCACCGGGGAGCTGTTTTTT
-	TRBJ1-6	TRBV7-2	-	CASSFTGPQERPLHF	TGTGCCAGCAGCTTCACGGGGCCACAGGAAAGGCCCCTCCACTTT
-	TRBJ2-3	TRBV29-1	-	CSVVLLALYSDTQYF	TGCAGCGTTGTTTTATTAGCGCTTTATTCAGATACGCAGTATTTT
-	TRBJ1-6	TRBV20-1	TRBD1	CSASGTAISYNSPLHF	TGCAGTGCTAGCGGGACAGCCATCTCCTATAATTCACCCCTCCACTTT
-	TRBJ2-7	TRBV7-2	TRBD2	CASSFVSSGRPGSSYEQYF	TGTGCCAGCAGCTTCGTGTCTAGCGGGAGACCTGGGAGCTCCTACGAGCAGTACTTC
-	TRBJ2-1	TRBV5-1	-	CASSLWLHNEQFF	TGCGCCAGCAGCTTGTGGCTGCACAATGAGCAGTTCTTC
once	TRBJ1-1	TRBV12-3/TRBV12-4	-	CASSKWEGGTEAFF	TGTGCCAGCAGTAAATGGGAGGGTGGCACTGAAGCTTTCTTT
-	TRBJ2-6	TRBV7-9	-	CASSLDPPSGANVLTF	TGTGCCAGCAGCTTAGACCCGCCCTCTGGGGCCAACGTCCTGACTTTC
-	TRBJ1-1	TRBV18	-	CASSNLRVPGTEAFF	TGTGCCAGCTCAAATCTTAGGGTCCCGGGTACTGAAGCTTTCTTT
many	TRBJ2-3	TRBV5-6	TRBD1	CASSFRGQGPLTTQYF	TGTGCCAGCAGCTTTCGGGGACAGGGGCCGTTGACGACGCAGTATTTT
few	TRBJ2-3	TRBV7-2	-	CASSLTPTTRVGTDTQYF	TGTGCCAGCAGCCTAACACCCACGACAAGGGTAGGCACAGATACGCAGTATTTT
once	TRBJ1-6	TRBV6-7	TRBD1	CAGKYGRQGLSPLHF	TGTGCCGGCAAGTACGGTCGACAGGGGTTGTCACCCCTCCACTTT
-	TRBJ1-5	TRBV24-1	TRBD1	CATRSGQGANQPRHF	TGTGCCACCCGGTCGGGACAGGGGGCGAATCAGCCCCGGCATTTT
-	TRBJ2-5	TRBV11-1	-	CASSKGGGGETQYF	TGTGCCAGCAGCAAGGGGGGAGGTGGAGAGACCCAGTACTTC
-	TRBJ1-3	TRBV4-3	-	CASSQEGAGYSGNTIYF	TGCGCCAGCAGCCAAGAAGGGGCAGGGTACTCTGGAAACACCATATATTTT
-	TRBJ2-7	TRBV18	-	CASSPLPPSSSFEYEQYF	TGTGCCAGCTCACCACTTCCACCCTCGAGTTCGTTTGAATACGAGCAGTACTTC
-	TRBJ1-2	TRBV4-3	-	CASSHRPGLVYGYTF	TGCGCCAGCAGCCACAGACCCGGGCTGGTCTATGGCTACACCTTC
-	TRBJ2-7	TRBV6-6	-	CASSRGISYEQYF	TGTGCCAGCAGTCGAGGGATCTCCTACGAGCAGTACTTC
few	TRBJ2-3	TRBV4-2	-	CASRPEGQADTQYF	TGTGCCAGCAGGCCGGAGGGCCAAGCAGATACGCAGTATTTT